These 29 T cell receptor beta chains were sequenced from one sample in a study of CD8 T cells in ankylosing spondylitis. Via MiXCR, TCRdb re-called the 5' RACE reads, giving one row per CDR3 protein. The sample records some 240,000 distinct CDR3 sequences, 15% to 20% being singletons. Material for sequencing was blood, either unsorted or a sorted T cell fraction (not recorded which). These receptors were taken from a male donor with ankylosing spondylitis or in good health (not recorded which).

CDR3 nucleotides: TGTGCCAGCAGTCAGGGCTTTGGCGGGAGTCACCGGTTCACAGATACGCAGTATTTT. It codes for CASSQGFGGSHRFTDTQYF. This sequence joins TRBV11-2 and TRBJ2-3, with TRBD2 matching 7 bases. The CDR3 is made up of 19 amino acids. Per germline, CDR1 SGHAT and CDR2 FQNNGV. V lost 6 bases to trimming and J lost 2 bases; unmatched junction nucleotides: 20.

The chain combines TRBV6-6 with TRBJ1-6; tentative D call: TRBD1 (6 bases). Germline assignment: CDR1 MNHNY and CDR2 SVGAGI (reference sequence). This CDR3 is 9 amino acids long. V was trimmed by 11 bases and J by 10 bases, leaving 6 bases between them. In DNA form, the CDR3 reads TGTGCCGGGGGCTCACCCCTCCACTTT. It specifies CAGGSPLHF.

This clonotype was observed a handful of times. The chain employs TRBV29-1 and TRBJ2-3; 10 bases line up with TRBD2. This CDR3 is built from 12 residues. Trimming at V came to 4 bases and at J to 6 bases, leaving 1 base not matched to a gene. Germline-derived CDR1 and CDR2 are SQVTM and ANQGSEA. The CDR3 here is CSVGLAGDTQYF. The CDR3 DNA sequence: TGCAGCGTTGGACTAGCGGGTGATACGCAGTATTTT.

This clonotype was found many times. The rearrangement joins TRBV29-1 to TRBJ2-2; 7 bases are shared with TRBD2. The germline V gene encodes CDR1 SQVTM and CDR2 ANQGSEA. This CDR3 is 15 amino acids long. The trim removed 4 bases at V and 1 base at J, leaving 6 bases unmatched. CDR3 coding DNA: TGCAGCGTTGCTTGGGCGGGAGTGAACACCGGGGAGCTGTTTTTT. Residues: CSVAWAGVNTGELFF.

This rearrangement joins TRBV27 to TRBJ2-7; 9 bases agree with TRBD1. CDR1 and CDR2 (germline): MNHEY, SMNVEV (reference sequence). CDR3 size: 13 residues. V lost 4 bases and J lost 5; bases outside the gene matches: 3. The CDR3 region is CASSWTGVHEQYF. The CDR3 DNA reads TGTGCCAGCAGTTGGACAGGGGTGCACGAGCAGTACTTC.

This chain connects TRBV20-1 to TRBJ2-5; D remains ambiguous. From germline, CDR1 is DFQATT and CDR2 SNEGSKA (reference sequence). CDR3 length: 11 amino acids. Trimming cost V 0 bases and J 8 bases, with 7 bases left between them. For the CDR3, the DNA is TGCAGTGCTAGAGATGCAACCACCCAGTACTTC. Translating it yields CSARDATTQYF.

This clonotype was picked up a small number of times. The chain is built from TRBV3-1 and TRBJ2-3, with TRBD2 matching over 10 bases. Losses at the gene ends were 0 bases for V and 4 bases for J; bases not matched to a gene: 7. The CDR3 covers 17 residues. Germline V CDR1 and CDR2: LGHDT, YNNKEL (reference sequence). This chain's CDR3 is CASSQDPSGSRADTQYF. As DNA, the CDR3 is TGTGCCAGCAGCCAAGACCCTAGCGGGAGCCGGGCAGATACGCAGTATTTT.

This chain joins TRBV4-3 and TRBJ1-4; D gene unclear. V shed 4 bases and J shed 8 bases, with 17 bases lying between them. This CDR3 spans 15 amino acids. Germline-derived CDR1 and CDR2 are LGHNA and YSLEER. The CDR3 nucleotides are TGCGCCAGCAGCCCGAACCCCTCAAGGGAGGAAAAACTGTTTTTT. Protein product: CASSPNPSREEKLFF.

The J gene is TRBJ1-1, the V gene TRBV9; D might be TRBD1 (5 bases). This CDR3 is 13 amino acids long. Germline V gives CDR1 SGDLS, CDR2 YYNGEE. V shed 0 bases and J shed 3 bases, with 6 bases lying between them. CDR3 protein: CASSVEGHTEAFF. The CDR3 nucleotides are TGTGCCAGCAGCGTAGAGGGGCACACTGAAGCTTTCTTT. The whole variable domain, remainder taken from reference TRBV9 and TRBJ1-1, is DSGVTQTPKHLITATGQRVTLRCSPRSGDLSVYWYQQSLDQGLQFLIQYYNGEERAKGNILERFSAQQFPDLHSELNLSSLELGDSALYFCASSVEGHTEAFFGQGTRLTVV.

This clonotype came up many times. The V and J genes are TRBV12-3 or TRBV12-4 and TRBJ2-5; the D call may be TRBD1 or TRBD2 (6 bases each). This CDR3 contains 15 residues. With 2 bases removed from V and 5 bases from J, the gap between germline ends came to 15 bases. DNA of the CDR3: TGTGCCAGCAGTTTAATCGGAGGGGGGCCGGAGACCCAGTACTTC. Protein: CASSLIGGGPETQYF.

This clonotype was observed a few times. CDR3 sequence reads: CASSSTTDSSGANVLTF. The CDR3 DNA is TGTGCCAGCAGTTCCACGACAGATAGCTCTGGGGCCAACGTCCTGACTTTC. V usage is TRBV12-3 or TRBV12-4 and J usage is TRBJ2-6, with a weak D call TRBD1 (5 bases). This CDR3 spans 17 amino acids. The V and J ends lost 4 bases and 0 bases respectively, with 13 bases between them.

This clonotype turned up a few times. The J gene is TRBJ2-3, the V gene TRBV29-1; 8 bases align to TRBD2. This CDR3 contains 12 residues. V trimming: 8 bases; J trimming: 0 bases; junction bases outside the gene matches: 1. Germline V gene data show CDR1 as SQVTM and CDR2 as ANQGSEA. The CDR3 nucleotides are TGCAGCACTAGCGGAAGCACAGATACGCAGTATTTT. It encodes CSTSGSTDTQYF.

The V gene is TRBV29-1, the J gene TRBJ2-5; D tentatively fits TRBD1 or TRBD2 (5 bases each). Germline assignment: CDR1 SQVTM and CDR2 ANQGSEA. This CDR3 comprises 12 residues. The CDR3 loop is CHAGAGMETQYF. Written as DNA, the CDR3 is TGCCACGCTGGGGCGGGTATGGAGACCCAGTACTTC. The variable domain in full, with the rest retrieved from reference TRBV29-1 and TRBJ2-5, is SAVISQKPSRDICQRGTSLTIQCQVDSQVTMMFWYRQQPGQSLTLIATANQGSEATYESGFVIDKFPISRPNLTFSTLTVSNMSPEDSSIYLCHAGAGMETQYFGPGTRLLVL.

The chain employs TRBV29-1 and TRBJ2-3, with D unresolved. With 1 base removed from V and 5 bases from J, the gap between germline ends came to 10 bases. Germline loops: CDR1 SQVTM, CDR2 ANQGSEA. The CDR3 has 13 amino acids. The CDR3 sequence: CSVEAEWLDTQYF. Here the CDR3 DNA reads TGCAGCGTTGAAGCTGAATGGTTAGATACGCAGTATTTT.

Ten or more counts support this clonotype. The rearrangement uses TRBV6-1 and TRBJ1-2; 7 bases align to TRBD1. The CDR3 sequence is 15 residues long. Losses at the gene ends were 6 bases for V and 4 bases for J; bases not matched to a gene: 11. Germline-derived CDR1 and CDR2 are MNHNS and SASEGT. In DNA form, the CDR3 reads TGTGCCAGCAGACACCCCCGACAGGGTGTCTATGGCTACACCTTC. Translated, it gives CASRHPRQGVYGYTF.

V and J are TRBV20-1 and TRBJ2-7; D is possibly TRBD2 (6 bases). Germline-derived CDR1 and CDR2 are DFQATT and SNEGSKA (reference sequence). This CDR3 is built from 13 residues. With 6 bases removed from V and 2 bases from J, the gap between germline ends came to 14 bases. CDR3 DNA sequence: TGCAGTGCCCGCCGGGACTCTCCCTACGAGCAGTACTTC. Translating it yields CSARRDSPYEQYF.

In its sample, this clonotype was seen a few times. The chain uses TRBV7-6 and TRBJ2-5; a possible D gene is TRBD1 (5 bases). V lost 8 bases and J lost 5, with 12 bases in between. CDR3 length: 12 residues. Germline loops: CDR1 SGHVS, CDR2 FNYEAQ. CDR3 DNA sequence: TGTGCCAGCGGACATCTGGGGGAGACCCAGTACTTC. Its protein is CASGHLGETQYF. The full variable domain, completed using reference TRBV7-6 and TRBJ2-5, is GAGVSQSPRYKVTKRGQDVALRCDPISGHVSLYWYRQALGQGPEFLTYFNYEAQQDKSGLPNDRFSAERPEGSISTLTIQRTEQRDSAMYRCASGHLGETQYFGPGTRLLVL.

The chain links TRBV4-2 to TRBJ2-5; TRBD2 agrees at 9 bases. The V and J ends lost 1 base and 1 base, in that order; junction bases with no gene match: 13. The CDR3 extends over 19 amino acids. Germline values: CDR1 LGHNA, CDR2 YNFKEQ. The CDR3 coding sequence is TGTGCCAGCAGCCAAGGGGTCCTTATCGGAGCGGGAGGCCAAGAGACCCAGTACTTC. Translation gives CASSQGVLIGAGGQETQYF.

This clonotype was detected only a few times. This chain links TRBV11-2 with TRBJ1-1, with no clear D. V was cut by 3 bases and J by 0 bases, with 14 bases left in between. This CDR3 is 16 amino acids long. Germline assignment: CDR1 SGHAT and CDR2 FQNNGV. The CDR3 sequence: CASSFHVGGMNTEAFF. For the CDR3, the DNA is TGTGCCAGCAGCTTCCACGTGGGAGGGATGAACACTGAAGCTTTCTTT. The full variable domain, in which reference TRBV11-2 and TRBJ1-1 provide the parts outside the CDR3, is EAGVAQSPRYKIIEKRQSVAFWCNPISGHATLYWYQQILGQGPKLLIQFQNNGVVDDSQLPKDRFSAERLKGVDSTLKIQPAKLEDSAVYLCASSFHVGGMNTEAFFGQGTRLTVV.

The chain employs TRBV20-1 and TRBJ2-1; 9 bases agree with TRBD2. This CDR3 region has 19 residues. V trimming: 6 bases; J trimming: 1 base; junction bases outside the gene matches: 19. Germline CDR1 DFQATT, CDR2 SNEGSKA (reference sequence). The CDR3 sequence is CSALMWPSGGRGSYNEQFF. CDR3 bases: TGCAGTGCCTTAATGTGGCCGTCCGGCGGGAGGGGATCCTACAATGAGCAGTTCTTC.

This clonotype occurred a few times. This chain joins TRBV7-9 and TRBJ2-5; D is tentatively TRBD1 or TRBD2 (5 bases each). Germline loops: CDR1 SEHNR, CDR2 FQNEAQ (reference sequence). Trimming left V 1 base short and J 5 bases short, with 14 bases between. The CDR3 runs 15 residues. CDR3 loop: CASSLGGPPVETQYF. The CDR3 DNA reads TGTGCCAGCAGCTTAGGGGGACCCCCCGTGGAGACCCAGTACTTC.

This clonotype has more than one count but fewer than ten. The chain employs TRBV27 and TRBJ2-1, with 8 bases lining up with TRBD2. The CDR3 length is 13 residues. J lost 9 bases, V lost 6 bases, and 7 bases had no gene match. Germline V gene data show CDR1 as MNHEY and CDR2 as SMNVEV (reference sequence). CDR3 DNA: TGTGCCAGCAGCAAACCACTAGCGGCTGAGCAGTTCTTC. This translates into CASSKPLAAEQFF.

This chain connects TRBV14 to TRBJ2-7; 11 bases line up with TRBD2. The V and J ends lost 1 base and 4 bases, in that order; junction bases with no gene match: 3. The CDR3 runs to 15 residues. Germline values: CDR1 SGHDN, CDR2 FVKESK. The CDR3 loop reads CASSQGPSGRYEQYF. The CDR3 DNA sequence: TGTGCCAGCAGCCAAGGTCCTAGCGGGAGGTACGAGCAGTACTTC.

J is TRBJ1-1 and V is TRBV4-1, with D perhaps matching TRBD1 (6 bases). This CDR3 contains 15 residues. V was clipped by 2 bases and J by 0 bases, with 10 bases between them. Germline CDR1 MGHRA, CDR2 YSYEKL. The CDR3 DNA sequence: TGCGCCAGCAGCCAACTGACAGGAATGAACACTGAAGCTTTCTTT. Translation gives CASSQLTGMNTEAFF.

This clonotype was picked up many times. The chain is built from TRBV28 and TRBJ2-1; 9 bases fit TRBD1. The CDR3 is 17 residues long. V shed 6 bases, J shed 6 bases, and the junction held 15 bases outside the gene matches. Per germline, CDR1 MDHEN and CDR2 SYDVKM. CDR3 DNA: TGTGCCAGCAGCCGCAATCTACAGGGGGCAGACCCCAATGAGCAGTTCTTC. It codes for CASSRNLQGADPNEQFF.

Concerning this clonotype itself: Its ends do not fully match the called genes, so a read error is possible. The rearrangement uses TRBV4-1 and TRBJ2-1, with 11 bases identical to TRBD2. The CDR3 totals 17 residues. Germline-derived CDR1 and CDR2 are MGHRA and YSYEKL. Here the CDR3 DNA reads TGCGCCAGCATCCAAACCAACATAGCGGGAGGGGTCAGTGAGCAGTTCTTC. As protein: CASIQTNIAGGVSEQFF.

This clonotype was counted between two and nine times. This chain joins TRBV4-3 and TRBJ1-2; D remains ambiguous. Trimming shortened V by 0 bases and J by 8 bases, and 10 bases separated the two germline ends. Germline CDR1 reads LGHNA; CDR2 reads YSLEER. This CDR3 comprises 13 residues. CDR3 sequence reads: CASSQESGGGYTF. Written as DNA, the CDR3 is TGCGCCAGCAGCCAAGAATCAGGTGGGGGCTACACCTTC.

This clonotype was recorded a few times. V usage is TRBV27 and J usage is TRBJ2-7; a weak D match, TRBD1 (5 bases). The CDR3 length is 14 residues. CDR1 is MNHEY and CDR2 is SMNVEV in the germline V gene (reference sequence). The V gene lost 6 bases and the J gene lost 3 bases, with 15 bases spanning the gap. The CDR3 region has the DNA TGTGCCAGCAGCCCCAAGATAGGACACTACGAGCAGTACTTC. It encodes CASSPKIGHYEQYF.

This clonotype was observed a handful of times. The chain links TRBV12-3 or TRBV12-4 to TRBJ2-2, with a weak D call TRBD2 (6 bases). The CDR3 sequence is 12 residues long. V lost 5 bases, J lost 9 bases, and 10 bases lay in between. CDR3 sequence reads: CASSLGTWELFF. The CDR3 bases are TGTGCCAGCAGTCTTGGGACTTGGGAGCTGTTTTTT.